This T cell receptor beta chain was obtained from a study of blood T cell repertoires in COVID-19. Study as a whole: COVID-19 samples from acute and convalescent phases originated in the United States, Italy and Spain. T cells, B-cell-depleted T cells, or PBMCs supplied cDNA or gDNA.

CDR3 length equals 14 residues. Between the trimmed V and J ends, which lost 4 bases and 2 bases, there was a span of 12 bases. Germline CDR1 is SGHTA and CDR2 is FQGNSA. Using immunoSEQ multiplex PCR, the repertoire was profiled, and TCRdb retains in-frame clones only, with some absent. The table has roughly 70,000 clones, more than 85% seen once. This clonotype originated in a human donor with active COVID-19. The donor label of this sample is uncertain. Sequencing was performed on peripheral blood. This chain joins TRBV7-2 and TRBJ2-7; TRBD2 might be the D (6 bases). In DNA, the CDR3 is TGTGCCAGCAGCTCTGGGACTCTTCCCTACGAGCAGTACTTC. Its protein is CASSSGTLPYEQYF.